This T cell receptor beta chain originates from a study of T-cell memory formation after mild COVID-19. Overall study context: Largely donor-specific sequence clusters came from a couple of donors.

TCRdb ran MiXCR on the 5' RACE reads and lists one entry per CDR3 protein. The table shows about 260,000 distinct CDR3 sequences, with roughly 16% occurring only once. This clonotype has just a few counts. This CDR3 is 15 amino acids long. Trimming left V 3 bases short and J 4 bases short, with 14 bases between. In germline, CDR1 is SGDLS, CDR2 YYNGEE. The chain combines TRBV9 with TRBJ2-1; TRBD2 might be the D (6 bases). This clonotype was obtained from a man younger than 35 who had mild COVID-19 (a few samples of this study predate the infection). Cell type and time point are not known. Material: PBMCs or a T cell subset sorted from them (not recorded which). CDR3 in DNA: TGTGCCAGCAGCGGGACCGGGACTGGTTACAATGAGCAGTTCTTC. As protein: CASSGTGTGYNEQFF.